The 24 T cell receptor beta chains reported below all come from one sample, sequenced in a study of radiation and T cells in renal cell carcinoma. Time point noted: baseline pretreatment blood. Treatment specified: 15 Gy SBRT to primary tumor, nephrectomy 4 weeks later. Profiling relied on immunoSEQ multiplex PCR, and the TCRdb table lists in-frame clones only, not all of them. The sample comprises about 22,000 clones, approximately 80% of which are singletons, and around 37% rests with the top ten. The material sequenced was blood, taken from a patient whose treatment included radiotherapy and nephrectomy. These receptors came from a man aged 55 to 70 with renal cell carcinoma.

The genes are TRBV30 and TRBJ1-2; D might be TRBD1 (5 bases). In germline, CDR1 is GTSNPN, CDR2 SVGIG (reference sequence). The germline V and J ends were trimmed by 0 bases and 4 bases, with 15 bases remaining between them. The CDR3 consists of 15 residues. The CDR3 is CAWSVIGGGGYGYTF. Here the CDR3 DNA reads TGTGCCTGGAGTGTAATTGGGGGAGGTGGCTATGGCTACACCTTC. The full variable domain, in which reference TRBV30 and TRBJ1-2 provide the parts outside the CDR3, is SQTIHQWPATLVQPVGSPLSLECTVEGTSNPNLYWYRQAAGRGLQLLFYSVGIGQISSEVPQNLSASRPQDRQFILSSKKLLLSDSGFYLCAWSVIGGGGYGYTFGSGTRLTVV.

V and J are TRBV4-3 and TRBJ2-7, with a tentative D call TRBD2 (5 bases). V was pared by 0 bases and J by 3 bases, with 21 bases between. Germline V gene data show CDR1 as LGHNA and CDR2 as YSLEER. This CDR3 comprises 18 residues. The CDR3: CASSQDWATGYRYYEQYF. The CDR3 DNA is TGCGCCAGCAGCCAAGATTGGGCGACGGGGTACCGCTACTACGAGCAGTACTTC.

The rearrangement links TRBV7-6 to TRBJ1-1; TRBD1 matches at 7 bases. CDR1 is SGHVS, CDR2 FNYEAQ, per germline. CDR3 length equals 14 residues. Trimming took 5 bases from V and 0 from J; bases not matched to a gene: 3. CDR3 DNA sequence: TGTGCCAGCAGCCTACAGGGGATGAACACTGAAGCTTTCTTT. Its translation: CASSLQGMNTEAFF.

V is TRBV29-1 and J is TRBJ2-7; D perhaps matches TRBD2 (5 bases). This CDR3 contains 13 residues. Germline loops: CDR1 SQVTM, CDR2 ANQGSEA. V was cut by 7 bases and J by 7 bases, with 20 bases left in between. CDR3 DNA sequence: TGCAGCGCTACCGGGCCCATTAGCGAGGAGCAGTACTTC. It codes for CSATGPISEEQYF.

The chain couples TRBV19 to TRBJ1-4; D is uncertain. Trimming shortened V by 3 bases and J by 6 bases, and 11 bases separated the two germline ends. In germline, CDR1 is LNHDA, CDR2 SQIVND (reference sequence). This CDR3 spans 14 amino acids. The CDR3 DNA follows: TGTGCCAGTAGTATGGCGCCTTCCTATGAAAAACTGTTTTTT. It is translated as CASSMAPSYEKLFF.

The rearrangement uses TRBV6-1 and TRBJ2-3; tentatively, D is TRBD1 (7 bases). CDR1 and CDR2 from the germline V gene are MNHNS and SASEGT. The CDR3 is 15 residues long. V dropped 6 bases and J dropped 3 bases, with 16 bases sitting between them. The CDR3 DNA reads TGTGCCAGCAGCCGCAGGGACAGCGGGACAGATACGCAGTATTTT. This sequence encodes CASSRRDSGTDTQYF.

The chain combines TRBV19 with TRBJ1-2; a weak D match, TRBD1 (5 bases). Per germline, CDR1 LNHDA and CDR2 SQIVND (reference sequence). Trimming pared 6 bases from V and 4 bases from J, leaving 18 bases between. The CDR3 sequence is 15 residues long. The CDR3 protein is CASSLTEVSFYGYTF. As DNA, the CDR3 is TGTGCCAGTAGCCTGACAGAAGTATCTTTCTATGGCTACACCTTC. The full variable domain, completed using reference TRBV19 and TRBJ1-2, is DGGITQSPKYLFRKEGQNVTLSCEQNLNHDAMYWYRQDPGQGLRLIYYSQIVNDFQKGDIAEGYSVSREKKESFPLTVTSAQKNPTAFYLCASSLTEVSFYGYTFGSGTRLTVV.

This clone was seen more than once but under ten times. The rearrangement links TRBV30 to TRBJ1-1; weak D call: TRBD1 (6 bases). Trimming pared 4 bases from V and 0 bases from J, leaving 18 bases between. CDR1 is GTSNPN, CDR2 SVGIG, per germline (reference sequence). This CDR3 is built from 16 residues. DNA for the CDR3: TGTGCCTGGACCAGGGCAGGGGCTGCCATGAACACTGAAGCTTTCTTT. It codes for CAWTRAGAAMNTEAFF.

This CDR3 is CASSVGLAGSGETQYF. Written as DNA, the CDR3 is TGTGCCAGCAGCGTGGGACTAGCGGGATCGGGGGAGACCCAGTACTTC. The chain carries TRBV7-9 and TRBJ2-5, with 13 bases lining up with TRBD2. The trim removed 5 bases at V and 5 bases at J, leaving 8 bases unmatched. This CDR3 contains 16 residues. Germline CDR1 reads SEHNR; CDR2 reads FQNEAQ (reference sequence).

V and J are TRBV5-1 and TRBJ1-2, with TRBD1 matching 11 bases. The CDR3 spans 15 residues. The V segment lost 4 bases and the J segment 4 bases; nucleotides outside the gene matches: 6. Germline CDR1 and CDR2: SGHRS and YFSETQ. The CDR3 coding sequence is TGCGCCAGCAGCCCCACCGGGACAGGGGGCTATGGCTACACCTTC. Residues: CASSPTGTGGYGYTF. The variable domain in full, completed from reference TRBV5-1 and TRBJ1-2, reads KAGVTQTPRYLIKTRGQQVTLSCSPISGHRSVSWYQQTPGQGLQFLFEYFSETQRNKGNFPGRFSGRQFSNSRSEMNVSTLELGDSALYLCASSPTGTGGYGYTFGSGTRLTVV.

In this sample, this clone turned up a few times. The chain recombines TRBV27 with TRBJ1-2, with 7 bases that match TRBD1. The germline V gene has CDR1 MNHEY and CDR2 SMNVEV (reference sequence). With 6 bases clipped from V and 4 bases from J, the junction kept 8 bases outside the gene matches. The CDR3 runs to 14 residues. DNA for the CDR3: TGTGCCAGCAGGGGAGGACAGGACCTCTATGGCTACACCTTC. As protein: CASRGGQDLYGYTF.

The gene calls are TRBV28 and TRBJ1-5, with unresolved D. The CDR3 loop spans 12 amino acids. V lost 5 bases, J lost 10 bases, and 12 bases lay in between. In germline, CDR1 is MDHEN, CDR2 SYDVKM. For the CDR3, the DNA is TGTGCCAGCAGTCCGGACCGACGACCCCAGCATTTT. Its protein product is CASSPDRRPQHF.

The chain links TRBV6-5 to TRBJ2-3; possible D gene TRBD1, 6 bases. CDR3 length: 15 amino acids. Germline V gene sequence: CDR1 MNHEY, CDR2 SVGAGI. Trimming removed 2 bases from V and 5 bases from J, with 14 bases in between. CDR3 loop: CASSYRGIGGDTQYF. CDR3 DNA sequence: TGTGCCAGCAGTTACAGGGGGATTGGGGGAGATACGCAGTATTTT.

This chain links TRBV2 with TRBJ1-2; no firm D call. The germline V and J ends were trimmed by 6 bases and 3 bases, with 8 bases remaining between them. Germline CDR1 SNHLY, CDR2 FYNNEI. The CDR3 covers 12 residues. In nucleotides, the CDR3 is TGTGCCAGCAGCGCAGAGTACTATGGCTACACCTTC. It yields the protein CASSAEYYGYTF. The variable domain in full, completed from reference TRBV2 and TRBJ1-2, reads EPEVTQTPSHQVTQMGQEVILRCVPISNHLYFYWYRQILGQKVEFLVSFYNNEISEKSEIFDDQFSVERPDGSNFTLKIRSTKLEDSAMYFCASSAEYYGYTFGSGTRLTVV.

Comments on this clone: The same CDR3 arises from other DNA sequences in this sample as well. The chain uses TRBV7-6 and TRBJ2-7; D gene uncertain. Germline V gives CDR1 SGHVS, CDR2 FNYEAQ. The CDR3 consists of 13 residues. V lost 6 bases, J lost 3 bases, and 12 bases lay in between. This chain's CDR3 is CASSSGPNYEQYF. The CDR3 nucleotides are TGTGCCAGCAGTTCTGGGCCGAACTACGAGCAGTACTTC.

The chain uses TRBV5-1 and TRBJ2-1, with D perhaps matching TRBD1 (7 bases). Germline V lookup: CDR1 SGHRS, CDR2 YFSETQ. There are 15 residues in the CDR3. The V and J ends lost 0 bases and 6 bases respectively, with 13 bases between them. The CDR3: CASSLATGEVNEQFF. In DNA, the CDR3 is TGCGCCAGCAGCTTGGCCACAGGGGAGGTCAATGAGCAGTTCTTC.

The chain has TRBV14 and TRBJ2-7, with 7 nucleotides matching TRBD1. The germline CDR1 and CDR2 sequences are SGHDN and FVKESK. This CDR3 has 14 residues. With V trimmed by 4 bases and J by 0 bases, 3 bases remained unmatched. In DNA, the CDR3 is TGTGCCAGCAGCCCCGACAGGGCCTCCTACGAGCAGTACTTC. Protein product: CASSPDRASYEQYF.

This clone was seen once. An end of the junction differs from the germline gene, which may be a read error. The rearrangement links TRBV7-7 to TRBJ2-7; D unresolved. Germline lookup yields CDR1 SSHAT and CDR2 FNYEAQ (reference sequence). The CDR3 runs to 14 residues. CDR3 region: CASSLDPVSYEQYF. CDR3 sequence (DNA): TGTGCTAGCAGCTTAGACCCGGTTTCCTACGAGCAGTACTTC.

The CDR3 spells CASTSVGWAKNYGYTF. The CDR3 nucleotides read TGTGCCAGTACCTCGGTTGGGTGGGCCAAAAACTATGGCTACACCTTC. This chain uses TRBV19 with TRBJ1-2; no clear D. Germline lookup yields CDR1 LNHDA and CDR2 SQIVND (reference sequence). V lost 7 bases and J lost 2, with 20 bases in between. The CDR3 consists of 16 residues.

This chain links TRBV30 with TRBJ1-6, with D possibly matching TRBD1 (6 bases). Germline-derived CDR1 and CDR2 are GTSNPN and SVGIG (reference sequence). The CDR3 covers 14 residues. Trimming cost V 8 bases and J 9 bases, with 20 bases left between them. CDR3 DNA sequence: TGTGCCCCCCGGTCCGGGACACTCACTTCACCCCTCCACTTT. This translates into CAPRSGTLTSPLHF.

The chain links TRBV6-6 to TRBJ1-2; D gene ambiguous. Trimming shortened V by 2 bases and J by 1 base, and 5 bases separated the two germline ends. The length of the CDR3 is 13 residues. Germline CDR1 MNHNY, CDR2 SVGAGI (reference sequence). The CDR3 DNA sequence: TGTGCCAGCAGTTACCCGGGTAACTATGGCTACACCTTC. Translation: CASSYPGNYGYTF.

This clone was counted a few times. The CDR3 protein is CASRLAGGQETQYF. The CDR3 region has the DNA TGCGCCAGCAGACTAGCGGGGGGGCAAGAGACCCAGTACTTC. This chain connects TRBV5-1 to TRBJ2-5; 13 bases fit TRBD2. The germline gives CDR1 SGHRS, CDR2 YFSETQ. V lost 5 bases, J lost 2 bases, and 0 bases stayed unmatched. This CDR3 comprises 14 residues.

This rearrangement joins TRBV10-1 to TRBJ2-2; D uncertain. Germline assignment: CDR1 WNHNN and CDR2 SYGVQD (reference sequence). V was trimmed by 4 bases and J by 2 bases, leaving 11 bases between them. This CDR3 has 15 amino acids. The DNA of the CDR3 is TGCGCCAGCAGTGCTGCGGCTAGTAACACCGGGGAGCTGTTTTTT. Protein sequence: CASSAAASNTGELFF.

This chain uses TRBV19 with TRBJ2-3; no firm D call. The V gene's germline CDR1 is LNHDA and CDR2 SQIVND (reference sequence). Trimming pared 4 bases from V and 5 bases from J, leaving 10 bases between. This CDR3 is 13 amino acids long. CDR3 region: CASSTISLDTQYF. Written as DNA, the CDR3 is TGTGCCAGTAGTACCATTAGCCTAGATACGCAGTATTTT.